Detailed here is one T cell receptor (beta chain). The antigen it recognizes is unknown. Base quality data are lacking; no much larger clone is found one base away. For repertoire sequencing, the TCR beta CDR3 regions were amplified from RNA transcripts. The first round of RT-PCR was done with HTBI primers and the Qiagen OneStep RT-PCR kit, and was followed by a second round of multiplex PCR, then size selection and purification. Libraries were sequenced paired-end with 100 bp reads on an Illumina HiSeq2000. In the paper's pipeline: SOAPnuke was used to process the reads, throwing out any read that had adapters, had uncalled bases, had a mean Phred below 15, or lacked an exact constant-primer or identifier match. COPE v1.2.5 was used to merge the high-quality paired reads. Clonotypes were defined as unique nucleotide sequences and were aligned to IMGT TRB V, D and J references using MiTCR v1.1. The analysis was limited to V-J combinations with a frequency above 0.0001, which together covered over 98% of repertoires. For each V-J combination, a TCR clonal expansion and chaos score was defined as F50 clonal expansion divided by the chaos observed in the TCRdist matrix. Features were reduced by Welch's t-statistics and random forest to over 10 V-J combinations, which fed a naive Bayes classifier. The Morisita-Horn index was used to measure how similar the thyroid and blood repertoires were. TCRdb trimmed public reads at Q25 via fastp, called clones via MiXCR and kept in-frame beta chains. Identical CDR3 protein sequences are pooled into one entry, listed with their most common genes and DNA. The V and J calls shown here were made by TCRdb, not taken from the authors' results. The sample includes approximately 160,000 distinct CDR3 sequences, with 30% to 45% observed a single time. The ten largest account for around 9.3% of the sample.

The germline V gene (reference sequence) provides CDR1 SEHNR and CDR2 FQNEAQ. At the junction V is shortened by 5 bases and J by 5 bases; bases outside the gene matches: 7. The CDR3 holds 14 amino acids from the cysteine to the phenylalanine. Left in the record is the CDR3 DNA by itself, 42 bases read in frame from the first base. This record comes from a study of Graves' ophthalmopathy and Graves' hyperthyroidism (dated by TCRdb to 2016 to 2018). Background on the whole study: Peripheral blood samples were taken at the time of initial diagnosis, before any treatment was given. TCR beta repertoire signatures were used to distinguish Graves' ophthalmopathy from Graves' hyperthyroidism and to predict progression to ophthalmopathy. In total, some 140 blood samples were TCR-sequenced: under 45 ophthalmopathy, about 75 hyperthyroidism and some 17 hyperthyroidism-to-ophthalmopathy patients. To explore V-J signatures distinguishing ophthalmopathy from hyperthyroidism, a discovery set of around 100 patients (43 ophthalmopathy, some 55 stable hyperthyroidism) was enrolled. An independent validation cohort was composed of about 20 hyperthyroidism patients and around 15 patients who later progressed from hyperthyroidism to ophthalmopathy. In roughly 6 hyperthyroidism patients, the T-cell repertoires found in thyroid tissue were compared with those found in blood. Following sample collection, hyperthyroidism patients were given methimazole at a starting dose of 30 mg daily, and ophthalmopathy patients were given high-dose intravenous methylprednisolone. For training and testing, the 110 or so patients in the discovery cohort were randomly divided in a 7:3 ratio.

The ophthalmopathy patients had moderately to severely active disease, with a Clinical Activity Score of 3 or higher, a NOSPECS grade of 4 or higher, and a disease duration of less than 3 months. Patients were excluded if they had other autoimmune diseases, uncontrolled infections, pregnancy or lactation. Clinical symptoms, serum thyroxine, TRAb, thyroid ultrasound and orbital computed tomography were used for diagnosis. Using Ficoll-Paque density gradient centrifugation, PBMCs were isolated from over 8.5 ml of fresh peripheral blood. Total RNA was extracted using Trizol reagent, and RNA quality was checked on an Agilent 2100 Bioanalyzer. Summary of the overall study and its limitations: In validation, the model predicted ophthalmopathy progression with about 71% sensitivity and 72.22% specificity; some 13 predicted patients were CT-confirmed with GO in a median of approximately 6.5 months. Ophthalmopathy was separated from stable hyperthyroidism by the 13-signature model with 85% to 90% sensitivity and 81% to 83% specificity in cross-validation and with 80%/75% in the test set. Among expanded thyroid clonotypes with frequency above 0.001, most also showed up in blood, which suggests that blood repertoires may reflect the thyroid immune response. Sample size was not statistically predetermined, and group allocation was not concealed from the investigators.

Sequencing used peripheral blood. The sequence was obtained from a man aged 25-40 years with Graves' ophthalmopathy. Donor details come from another sample of the same person, matched by shared clones. In this chain, TRBV7-9 is recombined with TRBJ2-5, and TRBD2 aligns with 8 junction nucleotides. The DNA reads as follows: TGTGCCAGCAGCCGAGCGGGGGAGTGGGAGACCCAGTACTTC. Its protein is CASSRAGEWETQYF.